Here is one T cell receptor beta chain with its context. This clonotype was observed many times. The clone's antigen remains unknown. No quality values exist for individual bases; no much larger clone is one base distant. This sample was taken from a study of human T cells and chemical hapten exposure (dated by TCRdb to 2020 to 2022). In terms of the full investigation: For sensitization, 2% DPC in acetone was applied to a roughly 2 cm by roughly 2 cm area of upper inner arm skin. The study tracked peripheral blood TCR repertoire changes in vivo during primary and secondary sensitization to the hapten diphenylcyclopropenone (DPC) in alopecia patients. Patch testing was performed on the upper back with Finn chambers containing 0.01% DPC, and the patch tests were scored after 6 days according to International Contact Dermatitis Research Group standards. Patients additionally received weekly therapeutic DPC doses to the scalp throughout the roughly 25-week study period. Patient blood was sampled pre-sensitization (week 0) and at 2, 6 and about 24 weeks after DPC sensitization. Most of the patients in the cohort were female, and the cohort covered alopecia areata with under or over 50% scalp involvement, alopecia totalis and alopecia universalis. Roughly 30 alopecia patients gave blood for TCR sequencing at one to four time points (pre-sensitization, 2, 6 and 24 weeks). Libraries were pooled for sequencing, and per-sample TCR yields varied mainly because of small differences in library volumes within the pool.

The time point label here, explained by the study, means: pre-sensitization, week 0. Per the publication, the treatment or condition label means: therapeutic diphenylcyclopropenone sensitization with weekly scalp DPC. At every patch-test visit, the blood draw took place before the patch test was put on. Eligible patients were aged 18 to 70, diagnosed with alopecia, deemed suitable for DPC therapy, and excluded if pregnant. Total RNA was extracted from unfractionated whole blood collected in Tempus Blood RNA tubes. The CDR3 runs 15 residues from the cysteine to the phenylalanine. Of the read, only the CDR3 DNA is kept; its 45 bases are in frame from base 1. Trimming accounts for 6 bases at V and 4 bases at J, while the number of junction bases matched to no gene is 6. CDR1 and CDR2 are drawn from the germline V gene (reference sequence): DFQATT, SNEGSKA. The full study reports these points: The number of TCRs above 1 in 1000 frequency did not change with DPC sensitization; there was no evidence of global repertoire structure alterations. The number of PT1 expanded TCRs positively correlated with patch test score, significant at thresholds 8, 16 and 32 but not 4. Compared with pre-sensitization or healthy control sets, expanded TCRs formed significantly more large CDR3 similarity clusters, which is consistent with antigen-driven responses. After repeated subsampling, the strength of the expansion versus patch-test correlation and the threshold at which it became significant changed. Because every patient had alopecia, a presumed autoimmune disease, the patients' immune response might differ from that of healthy individuals.

Library preparation used RACE. The sequencing machine was a NextSeq 500. During library preparation, unique molecular identifiers were attached to individual cDNA molecules so that TCRs could be counted in a quantitative, reproducible way. From each blood RNA sample, both TCR alpha and TCR beta chains were sequenced. Concerning the study's data processing: The median number of TCRs per sample was 95,638, ranging from roughly 20,000 to 700,000. The Decombinator software suite was used to annotate V, J and CDR3 in the TCR reads. For PS versus PT1 abundance plots, all samples were subsampled to the same number of TCRs (28,000). Expanded TCRs were defined as absent before sensitization and observed at least eight times at the 2-week time point. Using fastp at Q25 and MiXCR, TCRdb reprocessed the public reads and kept productive beta chains. When rows share a CDR3 protein, they turn into one entry using the most common DNA and genes. What appears here as the V and J calls and clone size reflects TCRdb's work, not the paper's. Recorded for this sample are roughly 120,000 distinct CDR3 sequences; around an eighth of them occurred a single time. The ten biggest clones cover about 3% of the sample.

This TCR was recovered from a young woman with alopecia areata. Some clones in this sample may be carry-over from other donors' samples. Sequences were derived from whole blood, sampled in connection with sensitization to the hapten diphenylcyclopropenone (DPC). The sequence is built from TRBV20-1 and TRBJ1-6, with TRBD1 matching 10 junction bases. Read as DNA, the sequence is TGCAGTGCGCGACAGGGGGCTGGATATAATTCACCCCTCCACTTT. This is translated as CSARQGAGYNSPLHF.